Each of the 30 T cell receptor beta chains below was sequenced from the same sample in a study of siplizumab effects on memory and regulatory T cells. The assay was immunoSEQ multiplex PCR, and TCRdb's table has in-frame clones only and misses some. In the table there are 56,000 or so clones, about 98% of which are singletons. The specimen was naive CD8+ T cells sorted from blood. The source is a human donor in good health.

This chain connects TRBV30 to TRBJ2-7; no reliable D call. Germline CDR1 reads GTSNPN; CDR2 reads SVGIG (reference sequence). There are 12 residues in the CDR3. The V and J ends lost 0 bases and 4 bases respectively, with 7 bases between them. The CDR3 bases are TGTGCCTGGAGTGTAAGAGCTTACGAGCAGTACTTC. It is translated as CAWSVRAYEQYF. Filled out from reference TRBV30 and TRBJ2-7, the complete variable domain reads SQTIHQWPATLVQPVGSPLSLECTVEGTSNPNLYWYRQAAGRGLQLLFYSVGIGQISSEVPQNLSASRPQDRQFILSSKKLLLSDSGFYLCAWSVRAYEQYFGPGTRLTVT.

The chain couples TRBV2 to TRBJ2-3; TRBD1 agrees at 7 bases. V lost 7 bases, J lost 0 bases, and 4 bases stayed unmatched. This CDR3 has 14 residues. Per germline, CDR1 SNHLY and CDR2 FYNNEI. The CDR3 sequence is CASKGASSTDTQYF. For the CDR3, the DNA is TGTGCCAGCAAGGGGGCCTCTAGCACAGATACGCAGTATTTT.

The chain carries TRBV27 and TRBJ2-1; TRBD2 aligns across 9 bases. V lost 5 bases to trimming and J lost 16 bases; unmatched junction nucleotides: 9. The length of the CDR3 is 12 residues. Germline V gene sequence: CDR1 MNHEY, CDR2 SMNVEV (reference sequence). CDR3 residues: CASSPVAGVRFF. The CDR3 bases are TGTGCCAGCAGTCCTGTAGCGGGAGTTAGATTCTTC.

This clone was recorded only once. The chain employs TRBV5-1 and TRBJ1-1, with D hard to call. Germline loops: CDR1 SGHRS, CDR2 YFSETQ. The CDR3 loop spans 17 amino acids. The V gene lost 0 bases and the J gene lost 1 base, with 16 bases spanning the gap. The CDR3 spells CASSLASDTAKNTEAFF. For the CDR3, the DNA is TGCGCCAGCAGCTTGGCCTCCGATACAGCTAAGAACACTGAAGCTTTCTTT.

This sequence joins TRBV7-8 and TRBJ2-7; perhaps TRBD2 as D (6 bases). The CDR3 loop spans 13 amino acids. Germline CDR1 reads SGHVS; CDR2 reads FQNEAQ. V was pared by 4 bases and J by 3 bases, with 10 bases between. The CDR3: CASSWAGSYEQYF. DNA of the CDR3: TGTGCCAGCAGCTGGGCCGGGAGCTACGAGCAGTACTTC.

The chain carries TRBV5-6 and TRBJ1-1; possible D gene TRBD1, 5 bases. Germline V CDR1 and CDR2: SGHDT, YYEEEE. V was shortened by 2 bases and J by 0 bases, with 14 bases between the two germline ends. The CDR3 is 16 amino acids. CDR3: CASSFEDGTVNTEAFF. The CDR3 nucleotides are TGTGCCAGCAGCTTTGAGGATGGGACCGTGAACACTGAAGCTTTCTTT.

The rearrangement uses TRBV2 and TRBJ2-7; the match to TRBD2 covers 9 bases. Germline values: CDR1 SNHLY, CDR2 FYNNEI. The CDR3 sequence is 16 residues long. V shed 3 bases, J shed 4 bases, and the junction held 10 bases outside the gene matches. In nucleotides, the CDR3 is TGTGCCAGCAGTGATTTTGGACTAGCGAGTCGGTACGAGCAGTACTTC. Residues: CASSDFGLASRYEQYF.

This clone was seen once. In DNA, the CDR3 is TGTGCCAGCAGGGCGACTAGCGGGCAAGAGACCCAGTACTTC. Its translation is CASRATSGQETQYF. The chain has TRBV2 and TRBJ2-5; 10 bases are a match to TRBD2. The V gene's germline CDR1 is SNHLY and CDR2 FYNNEI. The CDR3 spans 14 residues. The trim removed 6 bases at V and 2 bases at J, leaving 3 bases unmatched.

V gene TRBV29-1 combines with J gene TRBJ2-5; possible D gene TRBD1, 5 bases. Germline CDR1 reads SQVTM; CDR2 reads ANQGSEA. V lost 4 bases, J lost 4 bases, and 19 bases lay in between. This CDR3 spans 15 amino acids. The CDR3 bases are TGCAGCGTTGTTTTAGGGGTGGATGAATTAGAGACCCAGTACTTC. Translation gives CSVVLGVDELETQYF.

The chain carries TRBV10-2 and TRBJ1-1, with D hard to call. Looked up from germline, CDR1 is WSHSY and CDR2 is SAAADI. V shed 8 bases and J shed 1 base, with 8 bases lying between them. The CDR3 loop spans 12 amino acids. The chain's CDR3 is CASRVGNTEAFF. CDR3 sequence (DNA): TGCGCCAGCCGGGTGGGGAACACTGAAGCTTTCTTT.

The chain uses TRBV14 and TRBJ2-7; 8 nucleotides match TRBD2. CDR3 length equals 16 residues. Trimming at V came to 1 base and at J to 2 bases, leaving 7 bases not matched to a gene. Germline CDR1 reads SGHDN; CDR2 reads FVKESK. The chain's CDR3 is CASSQGRGLVPYEQYF. CDR3 DNA sequence: TGTGCCAGCAGCCAAGGGCGGGGACTAGTCCCCTACGAGCAGTACTTC.

The chain has TRBV7-2 and TRBJ2-1, with unresolved D. Trimming removed 5 bases at V and 10 bases at J, with 15 bases between. This CDR3 has 13 residues. Germline CDR1 and CDR2: SGHTA and FQGNSA. The CDR3 here is CASSTILAPEQFF. The CDR3 DNA reads TGTGCCAGCAGCACTATATTAGCCCCCGAGCAGTTCTTC. The variable domain in full, with the rest retrieved from reference TRBV7-2 and TRBJ2-1, is GAGVSQSPSNKVTEKGKDVELRCDPISGHTALYWYRQSLGQGLEFLIYFQGNSAPDKSGLPSDRFSAERTGGSVSTLTIQRTQQEDSAVYLCASSTILAPEQFFGPGTRLTVL.

This clone was recorded only once. This sequence joins TRBV5-6 and TRBJ1-5, with D tentatively TRBD1 (5 bases). Germline V gene sequence: CDR1 SGHDT, CDR2 YYEEEE. The CDR3 covers 16 residues. Trimming took 1 base from V and 1 from J, leaving 12 bases between them. CDR3 sequence: CASSLFGAESNQPQHF. In DNA, the CDR3 is TGTGCCAGCAGCTTGTTTGGGGCTGAGAGCAATCAGCCCCAGCATTTT.

The chain links TRBV28 to TRBJ2-3; 12 bases line up with TRBD2. V was pared by 6 bases and J by 4 bases, with 8 bases of the junction left unmatched. CDR1 is MDHEN, CDR2 SYDVKM, per germline. CDR3 length: 16 amino acids. The CDR3 spells CASSYLAGGNADTQYF. In DNA, the CDR3 is TGTGCCAGCAGCTATCTAGCGGGAGGGAACGCAGATACGCAGTATTTT.

This clone occurred once. This chain connects TRBV28 to TRBJ2-7; D may be TRBD2 (6 bases). Germline V gene data show CDR1 as MDHEN and CDR2 as SYDVKM. This CDR3 comprises 16 residues. The ends were cut back, 5 bases at V and 1 base at J, with 18 bases in the middle. This CDR3 reads CASSLPPGGTSYEQYF. The CDR3 bases are TGTGCCAGCAGTCTACCCCCCGGAGGGACGTCCTACGAGCAGTACTTC.

The V gene is TRBV2, the J gene TRBJ2-1; 7 bases agree with TRBD2. With V trimmed by 7 bases and J by 5 bases, 8 bases remained unmatched. CDR1 and CDR2 (germline): SNHLY, FYNNEI. The CDR3 is 14 residues long. The CDR3, as DNA: TGTGCCAGCATTAGTACGGGGGGAAACAATGAGCAGTTCTTC. Protein: CASISTGGNNEQFF.

The rearrangement links TRBV6-5 to TRBJ1-1, with TRBD1 matching 7 bases. Germline trimming cut 5 bases from V and 2 bases from J; bases unmatched to any gene: 5. CDR1 is MNHEY, CDR2 SVGAGI, per germline. CDR3 length: 14 residues. This chain's CDR3 is CASSPDRVNTEAFF. The CDR3 DNA follows: TGTGCCAGCAGTCCAGACAGGGTCAACACTGAAGCTTTCTTT.

This chain connects TRBV6-5 to TRBJ2-5; D possibly corresponds to TRBD1 (6 bases). V gave up 2 bases and J gave up 2 bases, with 12 bases separating them. The CDR3 contains 15 residues. Germline CDR1 and CDR2: MNHEY and SVGAGI. The CDR3 region is CASSYADSGQETQYF. The CDR3 DNA is TGTGCCAGCAGTTACGCGGACAGCGGTCAAGAGACCCAGTACTTC.

V and J are TRBV27 and TRBJ2-3; 12 nucleotides agree with TRBD2. With 1 base clipped from V and 4 bases from J, the junction kept 12 bases outside the gene matches. The CDR3 sequence is 19 residues long. Germline V gives CDR1 MNHEY, CDR2 SMNVEV (reference sequence). The CDR3 region is CASSLLNPLAGGTADTQYF. The CDR3 region has the DNA TGTGCCAGCAGTTTATTGAATCCCCTAGCGGGAGGGACCGCAGATACGCAGTATTTT.

The chain joins TRBV13 to TRBJ2-5, with no clear D. V lost 0 bases to trimming and J lost 5 bases, with 7 bases between them. This CDR3 spans 13 amino acids. CDR1 is PRHDT and CDR2 is FYEKMQ in the germline V gene (reference sequence). CDR3 sequence (DNA): TGTGCCAGCAGCTTAGGGCTATCGGAGACCCAGTACTTC. Translated, it gives CASSLGLSETQYF. The variable domain in full, with the rest retrieved from reference TRBV13 and TRBJ2-5, is AAGVIQSPRHLIKEKRETATLKCYPIPRHDTVYWYQQGPGQDPQFLISFYEKMQSDKGSIPDRFSAQQFSDYHSELNMSSLELGDSALYFCASSLGLSETQYFGPGTRLLVL.

V gene TRBV12-5 combines with J gene TRBJ2-1; unclear D gene. CDR1 is LGHNT, CDR2 FRNRAP, per germline. V was pared by 5 bases and J by 7 bases, with 9 bases between. The length of the CDR3 is 12 residues. The CDR3 sequence: CASGGGRNEQFF. The DNA of the CDR3 is TGTGCTAGTGGTGGCGGCCGGAATGAGCAGTTCTTC.

The chain recombines TRBV5-6 with TRBJ2-7; TRBD2 aligns across 10 bases. The CDR3 sequence is 12 residues long. CDR1 is SGHDT, CDR2 YYEEEE, per germline. J lost 4 bases, V lost 5 bases, and 0 bases had no gene match. The CDR3 DNA reads as TGTGCCAGCAGTAGCGGGGGGTACGAGCAGTACTTC. Translation: CASSSGGYEQYF.

This clone has a single count. The chain joins TRBV4-2 to TRBJ1-3, with D unresolved. Germline CDR1 LGHNA, CDR2 YNFKEQ. V dropped 5 bases and J dropped 0 bases, with 8 bases sitting between them. The CDR3 loop spans 14 amino acids. CDR3 sequence reads: CASSFLSSGNTIYF. In DNA form, the CDR3 reads TGTGCCAGCAGCTTCCTATCCTCTGGAAACACCATATATTTT.

The count of this clone is one. The chain joins TRBV27 to TRBJ1-5, with D hard to call. This CDR3 region has 14 residues. V dropped 2 bases and J dropped 1 base, with 6 bases sitting between them. CDR1 MNHEY and CDR2 SMNVEV come from the germline V gene (reference sequence). The CDR3 loop is CASSLVRSNQPQHF. The CDR3 bases are TGTGCCAGCAGTTTAGTACGGAGCAATCAGCCCCAGCATTTT.

The rearrangement uses TRBV6-6 and TRBJ2-1; 7 positions agree with TRBD2. CDR3 length: 14 residues. V lost 0 bases, J lost 7 bases, and 3 bases stayed unmatched. CDR1 MNHNY and CDR2 SVGAGI come from the germline V gene (reference sequence). The CDR3 coding sequence is TGTGCCAGCAGTTACTCCCGCGGGAGAAATGAGCAGTTCTTC. Residues: CASSYSRGRNEQFF.

The chain has TRBV4-2 and TRBJ2-7; 8 nucleotides align to TRBD2. The CDR3 length is 15 residues. Germline V gives CDR1 LGHNA, CDR2 YNFKEQ. V shed 0 bases, J shed 3 bases, and the junction held 4 bases outside the gene matches. The CDR3 region is CASSQEWAGGYEQYF. DNA for the CDR3: TGTGCCAGCAGCCAAGAATGGGCGGGAGGCTACGAGCAGTACTTC.

This sequence joins TRBV13 and TRBJ2-1; the D is unclear. The CDR3 consists of 11 residues. V shed 1 base and J shed 6 bases, with 1 base lying between them. The germline CDR1 and CDR2 sequences are PRHDT and FYEKMQ (reference sequence). The CDR3 coding sequence is TGTGCCAGCAGCTTAGCCAATGAGCAGTTCTTC. This gives the protein CASSLANEQFF.

The chain couples TRBV28 to TRBJ1-1; a weak D match, TRBD1 (6 bases). CDR1 and CDR2 from the germline V gene are MDHEN and SYDVKM. V was shortened by 2 bases and J by 4 bases, with 14 bases between the two germline ends. This CDR3 contains 15 residues. The CDR3 sequence: CASSLGRGPSTEAFF. As DNA, the CDR3 is TGTGCCAGCAGTTTAGGGCGGGGGCCCTCCACTGAAGCTTTCTTT.

DNA for the CDR3: TGTGCCAGCAGCCCCGCCGGTAGCAATCAGCCCCAGCATTTT. Protein: CASSPAGSNQPQHF. The chain joins TRBV7-9 to TRBJ1-5; D unresolved. V was shortened by 5 bases and J by 0 bases, with 8 bases between the two germline ends. CDR1 SEHNR and CDR2 FQNEAQ come from the germline V gene (reference sequence). CDR3 length: 14 residues.

This clone was seen only once. V is TRBV14 and J is TRBJ2-5; D is possibly TRBD1 (6 bases). The CDR3 has 18 residues. The V end lost 0 bases, the J end lost 1 base, and 18 bases lay between the germline ends. CDR1 is SGHDN, CDR2 FVKESK, per germline. CDR3: CASSQDFPGIGGQETQYF. The CDR3 DNA reads as TGTGCCAGCAGCCAAGATTTTCCGGGGATAGGGGGCCAAGAGACCCAGTACTTC. The complete variable domain, with remaining parts taken from reference TRBV14 and TRBJ2-5, reads EAGVTQFPSHSVIEKGQTVTLRCDPISGHDNLYWYRRVMGKEIKFLLHFVKESKQDESGMPNNRFLAERTGGTYSTLKVQPAELEDSGVYFCASSQDFPGIGGQETQYFGPGTRLLVL.